This T cell receptor beta chain stems from a study of T cell responses to AZD1222 COVID-19 vaccine. General observations from the study: Reportedly, nearly half the spike-specific TCRs target unmutated variant regions. At baseline, just a handful of AZD1222 recipients tested seropositive. Spike was spanned by vaccine-associated CD4 TCRs, which were dominant at 160-218 and 743-854.

Concerning this clone itself: Antigen specificity is unknown.

The assay was immunoSEQ multiplex PCR, and TCRdb's table has in-frame clones only and misses some. The table includes 100,000 or so clones, roughly 91% detected once. V lost 0 bases, J lost 9 bases, and 4 bases lay in between. The germline gives CDR1 SGHRS, CDR2 YFSETQ. The CDR3 contains 12 residues. The clonotype was recovered from an adult in good health. Sequencing used peripheral blood, obtained on day 0 of AZD1222 vaccination. This sequence joins TRBV5-1 and TRBJ1-6; the D is unclear. The CDR3 DNA reads TGCGCCAGCAGCTTGGAGGGTTCACCCCTCCACTTT. Translation gives CASSLEGSPLHF.